Included here is one TCR beta chain sequence, with context. Its specificity is not known. The protocol was immunoSEQ multiplex PCR, while the TCRdb copy is restricted to in-frame clones and leaves out a portion. The table has over 80,000 clones, roughly 92% seen once. The sample belongs to a study of PD-1 blockade in classical Hodgkin lymphoma. Study findings and constraints: Baseline diversity resembling that of newly diagnosed patients was seen in complete responders.

Germline trimming cut 1 base from V and 1 base from J; bases unmatched to any gene: 9. The CDR3 consists of 17 residues. The germline V gene encodes CDR1 SGHTA and CDR2 FQGNSA. No patient escaped relapse after autologous stem cell transplantation, and brentuximab vedotin exposure varied. The gene calls are TRBV7-2 and TRBJ1-1, with 7 bases aligning to TRBD1. This TCR derives from a human donor with classical Hodgkin lymphoma. This sample comprised peripheral blood mononuclear cells (PBMCs), obtained at baseline. CDR3 DNA: TGTGCCAGCAGCTTAGATAGGACAGGAAAGAGGAACACTGAAGCTTTCTTT. Protein sequence: CASSLDRTGKRNTEAFF.